This TCR beta chain was captured in a study of T cells in Graves' hyperthyroidism and ophthalmopathy. Germline V lookup: CDR1 SGHRS, CDR2 YFSETQ. This CDR3 contains 13 residues. V dropped 4 bases and J dropped 6; count of bases not matched to a gene: 5. Authors of the study amplified TCR beta CDR3 regions from RNA transcripts. In the first-round RT-PCR of the TCR CDR3, the HTBI primer set was used. TCRdb recomputed calls from the multiplex PCR reads with MiXCR, one row per CDR3 protein. The repertoire consists of roughly 570,000 distinct CDR3 sequences, with about 45% occurring once and the leading ten covering more than 7%. This clonotype came up many times.

Input material: peripheral blood or thyroid tissue (not recorded which). The chain combines TRBV5-1 with TRBJ1-2; 8 bases match TRBD1. This TCR derives from a woman aged 18-29 years with Graves' hyperthyroidism. Here the CDR3 DNA reads TGCGCCAGCAGCGATGGACAGGGCAATGGCTACACCTTC. Translation gives CASSDGQGNGYTF.